These 28 T cell receptor beta chains were all obtained from the same sample, sequenced in a study of T cells in Graves' hyperthyroidism and ophthalmopathy. Authors of the study amplified TCR beta CDR3 regions from RNA transcripts. TCR CDR3 regions were first amplified by RT-PCR with HTBI primers. In TCRdb, the multiplex PCR reads were re-called with MiXCR into one record per CDR3 protein. Among 300,000 to 450,000 distinct CDR3 sequences listed, about a sixth were seen once. Sequenced input: blood. The receptor source for this set is a woman aged 40 to 49 with Graves' ophthalmopathy.

This clonotype has a count of ten or more. V and J are TRBV27 and TRBJ1-1; no clear D. The CDR3 has 15 amino acids. V gave up 6 bases and J gave up 4 bases, with 18 bases separating them. CDR1 and CDR2 (germline): MNHEY, SMNVEV (reference sequence). The CDR3 sequence is CASRNAGSGSTEAFF. In DNA form, the CDR3 reads TGTGCCAGCAGAAACGCGGGATCCGGAAGCACTGAAGCTTTCTTT.

This clonotype was seen at least ten times. J is TRBJ1-1 and V is TRBV5-1, with 9 nucleotides matching TRBD1. Germline V gene lookup returns CDR1 SGHRS and CDR2 YFSETQ. Unmatched junction bases numbered 14, after V lost 4 bases and J lost 4 bases. The length of the CDR3 is 17 residues. The CDR3 is CASSLGGQGRSGTEAFF. As DNA, the CDR3 is TGCGCCAGCAGCCTGGGGGGACAGGGCAGGTCCGGCACTGAAGCTTTCTTT.

This clonotype was seen a few times. The chain uses TRBV3-1 and TRBJ1-6, with 9 nucleotides matching TRBD1. With V trimmed by 4 bases and J by 7 bases, 8 bases remained unmatched. The CDR3 is made up of 16 amino acids. The germline gives CDR1 LGHDT, CDR2 YNNKEL (reference sequence). The CDR3 here is CASSPYTGTGNSPLHF. The CDR3 DNA follows: TGTGCCAGCAGCCCGTACACCGGGACAGGGAATTCACCCCTCCACTTT.

Ten or more counts support this clonotype. The chain links TRBV7-6 to TRBJ1-3, with a tentative D call TRBD1 (5 bases). V lost 5 bases and J lost 4, with 18 bases in between. CDR1 is SGHVS and CDR2 is FNYEAQ in the germline V gene. This CDR3 comprises 16 residues. The CDR3 DNA sequence: TGTGCCAGCAGCCTTGGGACGGCATTGAGGGGAAACACCATATATTTT. This gives the protein CASSLGTALRGNTIYF. The complete variable domain, with remaining parts taken from reference TRBV7-6 and TRBJ1-3, reads GAGVSQSPRYKVTKRGQDVALRCDPISGHVSLYWYRQALGQGPEFLTYFNYEAQQDKSGLPNDRFSAERPEGSISTLTIQRTEQRDSAMYRCASSLGTALRGNTIYFGEGSWLTVV.

The chain links TRBV15 to TRBJ2-5; D is ambiguous. The CDR3 contains 16 residues. From germline, CDR1 is LNHNV and CDR2 YYDKDF (reference sequence). The ends were cut back, 4 bases at V and 3 bases at J, with 18 bases in the middle. The chain's CDR3 is CATSTRTSYGKETQYF. Written as DNA, the CDR3 is TGTGCCACCAGCACTCGGACCAGCTATGGGAAAGAGACCCAGTACTTC.

This clonotype was counted at least ten times. V is TRBV25-1 and J is TRBJ2-7, with TRBD1 identical over 7 bases. This CDR3 contains 15 residues. With 1 base clipped from V and 2 bases from J, the junction kept 5 bases outside the gene matches. Germline V gene sequence: CDR1 MGHDK, CDR2 SYGVNS. Here the CDR3 reads CASSEFSGTAYEQYF. In DNA form, the CDR3 reads TGTGCCAGCAGTGAATTTTCCGGGACAGCCTACGAGCAGTACTTC.

The chain is built from TRBV6-5 and TRBJ2-7; D is ambiguous. The germline V gene has CDR1 MNHEY and CDR2 SVGAGI. V was pared by 0 bases and J by 1 base, with 7 bases between. This CDR3 region has 14 residues. CDR3 DNA: TGTGCCAGCAGTTACTCCGACATATCCTACGAGCAGTACTTC. Its protein is CASSYSDISYEQYF.

The count of this clonotype is one. The V call is TRBV28, the J call TRBJ2-7; no clear D gene. The CDR3 consists of 11 residues. V lost 6 bases and J 9 bases, leaving 12 bases between the germline ends. Germline CDR1 and CDR2: MDHEN and SYDVKM. The CDR3 sequence: CASRTQGWQYF. CDR3 DNA: TGTGCCAGCAGAACACAAGGGTGGCAGTACTTC.

CDR3 region: CASSLFRGQWNQPQHF. The CDR3 coding sequence is TGTGCCAGCAGTTTATTTCGGGGACAGTGGAATCAGCCCCAGCATTTT. The gene calls are TRBV28 and TRBJ1-5; 7 positions match TRBD1. CDR1 is MDHEN, CDR2 SYDVKM, per germline. V trimming: 1 base; J trimming: 4 bases; junction bases outside the gene matches: 7. This CDR3 spans 16 amino acids.

This clonotype was found many times. The CDR3 protein is CASSIGWGYTF. CDR3 DNA sequence: TGTGCCAGCAGCATAGGGTGGGGCTACACCTTC. This chain connects TRBV5-8 to TRBJ1-2, with unresolved D. Trimming pared 4 bases from V and 8 bases from J, leaving 9 bases between. This CDR3 has 11 residues. CDR1 is SGHTS and CDR2 is YDEGEE in the germline V gene.

This clonotype was observed at least ten times. V gene TRBV11-2 combines with J gene TRBJ2-7, with D perhaps matching TRBD2 (5 bases). Germline V gene lookup returns CDR1 SGHAT and CDR2 FQNNGV. CDR3 size: 13 residues. The ends were cut back, 0 bases at V and 3 bases at J, with 6 bases in the middle. The CDR3: CASSLEAGYEQYF. CDR3 DNA: TGTGCCAGCAGCTTAGAGGCGGGCTACGAGCAGTACTTC.

The sample holds many counts of this clonotype. This chain connects TRBV11-3 to TRBJ1-2, with 7 nucleotides matching TRBD1. Losses at the gene ends were 5 bases for V and 6 bases for J; bases not matched to a gene: 12. The CDR3 loop spans 15 amino acids. Germline-derived CDR1 and CDR2 are SGHNT and YENEEA. CDR3 region: CASSLTGSRQDGYTF. CDR3 nucleotides: TGTGCCAGCAGCCTGACAGGGTCCCGGCAGGATGGCTACACCTTC.

This clonotype has at least ten counts. This chain connects TRBV24-1 to TRBJ1-1; D is perhaps TRBD1 (6 bases). The germline V gene has CDR1 KGHDR and CDR2 SFDVKD. Trimming removed 3 bases from V and 1 base from J, with 11 bases in between. There are 15 residues in the CDR3. The CDR3 sequence: CATSDNRAGNTEAFF. CDR3 DNA sequence: TGTGCCACCAGTGATAACAGGGCCGGGAACACTGAAGCTTTCTTT.

There are many counts of this clonotype. The rearrangement uses TRBV7-2 and TRBJ1-2, with D possibly matching TRBD1 (6 bases). Deletions cut 3 bases from V and 5 bases from J, with 16 bases between. The CDR3 has 15 residues. The germline gives CDR1 SGHTA, CDR2 FQGNSA. The DNA for the CDR3 is TGTGCCAGCAGCTTCTACAGGGCCCTAGGGTATGGCTACACCTTC. Translating it yields CASSFYRALGYGYTF.

The table lists this clonotype with many counts. This chain uses TRBV20-1 with TRBJ1-5, with a weak D call TRBD1 (6 bases). The CDR3 is 18 amino acids. The germline CDR1 and CDR2 sequences are DFQATT and SNEGSKA (reference sequence). The V end lost 4 bases, the J end lost 1 base, and 23 bases lay between the germline ends. CDR3 coding DNA: TGCAGTGCTATCCGGGACATGGAGGGGTATATGAGCAATCAGCCCCAGCATTTT. Residues: CSAIRDMEGYMSNQPQHF.

This clonotype has ten or more counts. The V gene is TRBV20-1, the J gene TRBJ1-2; the match to TRBD1 covers 10 bases. Germline V gene data show CDR1 as DFQATT and CDR2 as SNEGSKA (reference sequence). V was pared by 6 bases and J by 9 bases, with 7 bases of the junction left unmatched. This CDR3 spans 12 amino acids. Written as DNA, the CDR3 is TGCAGTGCCCCAGACAGGGGGCCTCGCTACACCTTC. Its protein is CSAPDRGPRYTF.

The sample holds a few counts of this clonotype. This sequence joins TRBV7-2 and TRBJ2-7, with 7 bases matching TRBD1. Germline assignment: CDR1 SGHTA and CDR2 FQGNSA. The CDR3 length is 15 residues. With V trimmed by 5 bases and J by 0 bases, 7 bases remained unmatched. As DNA, the CDR3 is TGTGCCAGCAGCCCCTACAGGGGCCCCTCCTACGAGCAGTACTTC. This translates into CASSPYRGPSYEQYF. Looking up the rest from reference TRBV7-2 and TRBJ2-7 gives the full variable domain: GAGVSQSPSNKVTEKGKDVELRCDPISGHTALYWYRQSLGQGLEFLIYFQGNSAPDKSGLPSDRFSAERTGGSVSTLTIQRTQQEDSAVYLCASSPYRGPSYEQYFGPGTRLTVT.

The chain uses TRBV30 and TRBJ2-7; tentative D call: TRBD1 (5 bases). Germline values: CDR1 GTSNPN, CDR2 SVGIG (reference sequence). The CDR3 runs 12 residues. Trimming shortened V by 3 bases and J by 2 bases, and 8 bases separated the two germline ends. DNA for the CDR3: TGTGCCTGGAGGGACAAGGCCTACGAGCAGTACTTC. Its translation is CAWRDKAYEQYF.

This chain links TRBV30 with TRBJ2-2, with 8 bases matching TRBD2. The trim removed 4 bases at V and 1 base at J, leaving 5 bases unmatched. The CDR3 has 15 amino acids. In germline, CDR1 is GTSNPN, CDR2 SVGIG (reference sequence). The CDR3 here is CAWTGGRLNTGELFF. CDR3 nucleotides: TGTGCCTGGACGGGGGGGCGATTGAACACCGGGGAGCTGTTTTTT.

This rearrangement joins TRBV11-2 to TRBJ2-5; D gene uncertain. The CDR3 has 15 residues. Trimming shortened V by 4 bases and J by 2 bases, and 14 bases separated the two germline ends. Per the germline V gene, CDR1 is SGHAT and CDR2 is FQNNGV. CDR3 protein: CASSSRPAEQETQYF. The CDR3 DNA is TGTGCCAGCAGCTCCAGGCCGGCAGAGCAAGAGACCCAGTACTTC.

Ten or more counts support this clonotype. A much larger clone sits a single nucleotide away, making a read error possible. The gene calls are TRBV6-1 and TRBJ1-1, with 7 positions matching TRBD1. CDR3 length: 14 residues. Germline V gene lookup returns CDR1 MNHNS and CDR2 SASEGT. CDR3 sequence (DNA): TGTGCCAGCAAGGGGTGGGTTCGAGGGACAGAAGCTCTCTTT. Encoded protein: CASKGWVRGTEALF.

Many counts were recorded for this clonotype. The chain combines TRBV27 with TRBJ1-5; D possibly corresponds to TRBD1 (6 bases). The V gene's germline CDR1 is MNHEY and CDR2 SMNVEV (reference sequence). This CDR3 region has 15 residues. V lost 6 bases and J 7 bases, leaving 19 bases between the germline ends. The CDR3 here is CASSLGGGFAQPQHF. In DNA form, the CDR3 reads TGTGCCAGCAGCTTAGGGGGGGGGTTCGCGCAGCCCCAGCATTTT.

In the case of this clonotype: At one of its ends the junction is not consistent with the germline gene, which may arise from a read error. The chain has TRBV12-3 or TRBV12-4 and TRBJ2-5; 13 nucleotides match TRBD2. The CDR3 runs 16 residues. The CDR3 sequence is CASRPRLAGGQEAQYF. The CDR3 DNA sequence: TGTGCCAGCAGACCCCGACTAGCGGGAGGACAAGAGGCCCAGTACTTC.

Ten or more counts support this clonotype. The chain recombines TRBV28 with TRBJ1-5, with no clear D. From germline, CDR1 is MDHEN and CDR2 SYDVKM. Trimming shortened V by 2 bases and J by 11 bases, and 13 bases separated the two germline ends. The CDR3 spans 13 residues. CDR3 bases: TGTGCCAGCAGTTTACCCGCAGCGCAGACCCAGCATTTT. It specifies CASSLPAAQTQHF.

This clonotype was observed at least ten times. CDR3 in amino acids: CAWSVLAIETQYF. CDR3 DNA: TGTGCCTGGAGTGTACTAGCCATAGAGACCCAGTACTTC. The rearrangement joins TRBV30 to TRBJ2-5, with D perhaps matching TRBD2 (6 bases). CDR1 GTSNPN and CDR2 SVGIG come from the germline V gene (reference sequence). The length of the CDR3 is 13 residues. Trimming stripped 0 bases from V and 4 bases from J, with 9 bases between.

This clonotype came up many times. The V and J genes are TRBV7-2 and TRBJ2-7, with D perhaps matching TRBD2 (5 bases). This CDR3 is 15 amino acids long. Trimming shortened V by 6 bases and J by 0 bases, and 15 bases separated the two germline ends. Germline V gene sequence: CDR1 SGHTA, CDR2 FQGNSA. In DNA form, the CDR3 reads TGTGCCAGCAGTTACCTAGCACAGAGCTCCTACGAGCAGTACTTC. This translates into CASSYLAQSSYEQYF. The full variable domain, rest sourced from reference TRBV7-2 and TRBJ2-7, is GAGVSQSPSNKVTEKGKDVELRCDPISGHTALYWYRQSLGQGLEFLIYFQGNSAPDKSGLPSDRFSAERTGGSVSTLTIQRTQQEDSAVYLCASSYLAQSSYEQYFGPGTRLTVT.

For this clonotype: The junction does not match germline at one end; this may be a read error. The chain links TRBV11-2 to TRBJ2-3; 13 bases agree with TRBD2. The CDR3 is 17 amino acids. The germline V gene has CDR1 SGHAT and CDR2 FQNNGV. CDR3 coding DNA: TGTGACAGCAGCCGACGGCGAACTAGCGGGAGGGCGGATACGCAGTATTTT. It codes for CDSSRRRTSGRADTQYF.

As to this clonotype: Germline and junction disagree at one end, which may indicate a read error. J is TRBJ2-7 and V is TRBV12-3 or TRBV12-4, with unresolved D. The CDR3 is 13 residues long. In nucleotides, the CDR3 is TGTGCCAGCAGTCGGTTGGTACCCTACGAGCAGTGCTTC. Amino acid sequence: CASSRLVPYEQCF.